A single T cell receptor (beta chain) is shown here with its context. The antigen remains undetermined. This record comes from a study of cytomegalovirus exposure and HLA in healthy donors. Study-level points and caveats: TCR beta sequences numbering fewer than 20,000 were associated with HLA alleles at 0.05 false discovery rate in a later analysis. Likely technical artifact: a cluster of highly shared sequence variants.

Amplification used 60 Vbeta primers and 13 Jbeta primers. The data were produced by immunoSEQ multiplex PCR, yet TCRdb's version contains in-frame clones alone and is incomplete. Here the sample spans about 110,000 clones, around two thirds being singletons. This clonotype originated in a man aged 50-60 years in good health and CMV-seropositive. The sample was PBMCs.

The CDR3 spells CSVRQGASYEQYF. The CDR3, as DNA: TGCAGCGTAAGACAGGGCGCATCCTACGAGCAGTACTTC. The V call is TRBV29-1, the J call TRBJ2-7, with 7 bases aligning to TRBD1. The V gene's germline CDR1 is SQVTM and CDR2 ANQGSEA. The J segment lost 1 base and the V segment lost 6 bases, leaving 6 bases of the junction unmatched. CDR3 length: 13 residues.